This T cell receptor beta chain was found in a study of CD8+CD57+ T cells in acquired aplastic anemia. The patients chosen for sequencing had shown expansion of CD8+CD57+ cells (detected by flow cytometry). The template used for profiling TCR beta VDJ and CDR3 was genomic DNA. TCRdb reprocessed the reads with MiXCR, giving one entry per CDR3 protein. The repertoire holds a few hundred thousand distinct CDR3 sequences, with around 50% as singletons. The CDR3 contains 13 residues. With 5 bases clipped from V and 4 bases from J, the junction kept 7 bases outside the gene matches. The germline CDR1 and CDR2 sequences are SQVTM and ANQGSEA.

The receptor was derived from a human donor with aplastic anemia. This chain joins TRBV29-1 and TRBJ1-1, with 7 nucleotides matching TRBD1. Sequenced: sorted CD4+, CD8+, or CD8+CD57+ T cells (not recorded which) from PBMCs. The DNA for the CDR3 is TGCAGCGTTATACAGGGGCGGAGCACTGAAGCTTTCTTT. This codes for CSVIQGRSTEAFF.